What follows describes a single T cell receptor (beta chain). Its antigen is unidentified. Profiling relied on immunoSEQ multiplex PCR, and the TCRdb table lists in-frame clones only, not all of them. Of tens of thousands of clones in the sample, approximately 78% were seen once. The CDR3 is 16 residues long. The V end lost 3 bases, the J end lost 2 bases, and 14 bases lay between the germline ends. The germline V gene has CDR1 ENHRY and CDR2 SYGVKD. This sample was included in a study of graft-versus-host responses after intestinal transplantation. Study-level information: Following induction with anti-thymocyte globulin, all recipients were given tacrolimus and steroids for about three years.

Study-wide results and limits: Declines in HvG clones occurring early post-transplant were associated with peak circulating GvH clone levels.

This TCR was recovered from a human donor who was the organ donor for an intestinal transplant. The material was unstimulated CD8+ T cells sorted from spleen or lymph node cells, obtained before transplant. V usage is TRBV10-3 and J usage is TRBJ2-1, with D perhaps matching TRBD2 (6 bases). CDR3 DNA sequence: TGTGCCATCAGTGACCCCAGGGACTCCCCCTACAATGAGCAGTTCTTC. Translated, it gives CAISDPRDSPYNEQFF.